These T cell receptor beta chains were read from a single sample in a study of T cells in Graves' hyperthyroidism and ophthalmopathy. Via MiXCR, TCRdb re-called the multiplex PCR reads, giving one row per CDR3 protein. Of 92,000 or so distinct CDR3 sequences in the sample, around 50% are singletons; the top ten hold roughly 27%. Sequenced sample: blood. The source is a woman aged 40 to 50 with Graves' hyperthyroidism. The CDR3 runs from the conserved cysteine through the conserved F or W. Fields, in order: V gene, J gene, D gene, clone size, CDR3 protein, CDR3 DNA. The D gene is left open where the match is weak. Clone size appears in some rows only: once, few, many, or a class for an expanded clone.

>TRBV7-9|TRBJ1-6|TRBD1|NA
CASSLTSGTVSYNSPLHF
TGTGCCAGCAGCTTGACTAGCGGGACAGTCTCCTATAATTCACCCCTCCACTTT
>TRBV20-1|TRBJ1-5|TRBD1|NA
CSAGGTGTQPQHF
TGCAGTGCGGGGGGGACAGGGACTCAGCCCCAGCATTTT
>TRBV2|TRBJ2-2|NA|NA
CASSQGGAVNPGELFF
TGTGCCAGCAGCCAAGGGGGGGCGGTTAATCCCGGGGAGCTGTTTTTT
>TRBV7-3|TRBJ2-2|NA|NA
CASSLTGGGVTGELFF
TGTGCCAGCAGCTTAACGGGGGGAGGTGTCACCGGGGAGCTGTTTTTT
>TRBV12-5|TRBJ1-5|NA|many
CASSALGMAQHF
TGTGCTAGTTCGGCGCTAGGGATGGCCCAGCATTTT
>TRBV7-6|TRBJ2-3|NA|NA
CASSDRRALGYGYTDTQYF
TGTGCCAGCAGTGACAGGAGGGCCCTAGGCTATGGCTACACAGATACGCAGTATTTT
>TRBV7-2|TRBJ1-5|NA|NA
CASSQGNSPQHF
TGTGCCAGCAGCCAAGGGAATTCACCCCAGCATTTT
>TRBV20-1|TRBJ2-3|NA|few
CSARDINGKDTQYF
TGCAGTGCTAGAGATATTAACGGGAAGGATACGCAGTACTTT
>TRBV20-1|TRBJ2-2|TRBD1|NA
CSATPGQAPTGELFF
TGCAGTGCTACACCGGGACAGGCGCCCACCGGGGAGCTGTTTTTT
>TRBV7-2|TRBJ1-2|NA|NA
CASSFVNTGEHYGYTF
TGTGCCAGCAGCTTTGTCAACACCGGGGAGCACTATGGCTACACCTTC
>TRBV5-1|TRBJ2-7|TRBD2|many
CASSPGGGRVTYEQYF
TGCGCCAGCAGCCCCGGCGGCGGGAGGGTGACCTACGAGCAGTACTTC
>TRBV7-6|TRBJ1-4|TRBD1|NA
CASSLRRQGTNGKLFF
TGTGCCAGCAGCTTAAGGAGACAGGGAACTAATGGAAAACTGTTTTTT
>TRBV10-3|TRBJ1-2|NA|once
CARSLGGSGYTF
TGTGCCCGCTCCCTGGGGGGATCTGGCTACACCTTC
>TRBV9|TRBJ2-5|NA|once
CASSVGGTETQYF
TGTGCCAGCAGCGTTGGCGGGACAGAGACCCAGTACTTC
>TRBV4-1|TRBJ1-1|NA|many
CASSLLGLTEAFF
TGCGCCAGCAGCCTCCTAGGGCTGACTGAAGCTTTCTTT
>TRBV15|TRBJ1-2|TRBD1|NA
CATSRSGQGYGYTF
TGTGCCACCAGCAGATCGGGACAGGGTTATGGCTACACCTTC
>TRBV29-1|TRBJ1-2|NA|NA
CSLRQRGYTF
TGCAGCCTAAGACAGCGTGGCTACACCTTC
>TRBV10-3|TRBJ2-5|NA|few
CAIQTGRETQYF
TGTGCCATTCAAACAGGGAGAGAGACCCAGTACTTC